This T cell receptor beta chain was identified in a study of blood T cell repertoires in COVID-19 (TCRdb year 2020). As for the study more broadly: The collaborator samples originated in the United States, Italy and Spain and spanned the acute and convalescent phases of COVID-19. The repertoires were made available in a free public database intended to serve as a resource for research on the immune response to SARS-CoV-2. Where HLA class I and class II types were available, the types were taken from metadata supplied by the sample provider, not from assay-based typing. Sample metadata almost always included a de-identified subject ID, COVID-19 status, age in years and sex. Samples were obtained from the ongoing ImmuneRACE study (first 160 participants) and from 1,000 to 1,500 subjects provided by 6 global collaborators. The dataset comprised deeply sampled blood TCRbeta repertoires from subjects exposed to, actively infected with, or recovered from COVID-19. The material from the prospective study consisted of cDNA or gDNA derived from T cells, B-cell-depleted T cells, or PBMCs.

TCRbeta CDR3 regions were amplified from genomic DNA by means of the immunoSEQ Assay, a bias-controlled multiplex PCR. The study's processing was this. The number of nucleated cells in each sample was estimated by amplification of reference gene primers within the assay. To quantify the absolute abundance of each unique TCRbeta CDR3 rearrangement, sequence reads were collapsed and filtered. For each sample, productive Simpson clonality was calculated as the square root of Simpson's diversity index over productive rearrangements. What TCRdb holds here is the immuneACCESS table cut down to in-frame rearrangements. Part of the clones is not present; checked against another copy, under half of the missing clones reflect an unresolved V gene, and the others are unexplained. That table supplies the V and J calls and clone size; D and trimming were determined from the DNA. The sample includes around 130,000 clones, with around 83% observed a single time. The ten top clones hold 18% of the sample.

The CDR3 goes from the cysteine to the phenylalanine over 14 residues. The DNA shown is the 42-base CDR3, in frame from base 1. Relative to germline, V is 3 bases shorter and J is 8 bases shorter, with 17 bases between their ends. Via the germline V gene (reference sequence), CDR1 is LNHNV and CDR2 YYDKDF. Participants in the prospective study were enrolled through a virtual design, were aged about 18 to 100 years, and lived in some 24 United States geographic areas. In the prospective study, participants were assigned to cohorts based on the clinical history participants reported in a screening survey and a study questionnaire. Recovered participants in ImmuneRACE Cohort 3 were defined as having two consecutive negative NP/OP PCR tests, clearance from a healthcare professional, or resolution of symptoms. Mobile phlebotomists in the prospective study collected whole blood, serum and a nasopharyngeal or oropharyngeal swab from every participant. Participants in the prospective study had the option to provide additional blood draws and questionnaires over a roughly 2-month period. Before DNA extraction, blood samples from the prospective study were shipped at room temperature or frozen.

Regarding this clone: Its antigen remains unidentified. Base quality data are lacking; no much larger clone is found one base away.

Findings and caveats that apply to the study as a whole: Clinical and demographic metadata were provided uncurated, with the amount varying by source and participant.

Sequencing was done on a sample of PBMCs or T cells enriched from blood (not recorded which). This sequence originates from a man aged 25 to 40 who had recovered from COVID-19. The chain employs TRBV15 and TRBJ2-7; the D gene is perhaps TRBD2, on 6 matching bases. The CDR3 region has the sequence CATSSAGARGKQYF. The nucleotides are TGTGCCACCAGCAGTGCCGGGGCCCGGGGGAAGCAGTACTTC. When the CDR3 is completed using the reference TRBV15 and TRBJ2-7 genes on either side, the full variable domain is DAMVIQNPRYQVTQFGKPVTLSCSQTLNHNVMYWYQQKSSQAPKLLFHYYDKDFNNEADTPDNFQSRRPNTSFCFLDIRSPGLGDTAMYLCATSSAGARGKQYFGPGTRLTVT.